These 8 T cell receptor beta chains share one sample of origin, sequenced in a study of T cells in Graves' hyperthyroidism and ophthalmopathy. TCR beta CDR3 regions were amplified from RNA. HTBI primers were employed in a first-round RT-PCR of the TCR CDR3. MiXCR, applied by TCRdb to the multiplex PCR reads, yields one record per CDR3 protein. Of over 700,000 distinct CDR3 sequences in the sample, roughly 32% were seen once. What was sequenced was blood. The receptors were gathered from a woman aged 40 to 50 with Graves' hyperthyroidism.

In this sample, this clonotype turned up many times. As DNA, the CDR3 is TGTGCCAGCAGCGTAGGAGGAGCTGACTATGGCTACACCTTC. This gives the protein CASSVGGADYGYTF. J is TRBJ1-2 and V is TRBV9; D uncertain. The CDR3 is made up of 14 amino acids. In germline, CDR1 is SGDLS, CDR2 YYNGEE. Deletions cut 0 bases from V and 3 bases from J, with 9 bases between.

The rearrangement joins TRBV15 to TRBJ1-1; D unresolved. This CDR3 has 12 residues. Trimming took 9 bases from V and 4 from J, leaving 12 bases between them. Per the germline V gene, CDR1 is LNHNV and CDR2 is YYDKDF (reference sequence). CDR3 sequence: CATAGYSTEAFF. Written as DNA, the CDR3 is TGTGCCACAGCGGGATACTCCACTGAAGCTTTCTTT.

The chain combines TRBV11-2 with TRBJ1-3; 7 bases map to TRBD1. The germline gives CDR1 SGHAT, CDR2 FQNNGV. CDR3 length: 16 residues. V was pared by 4 bases and J by 0 bases, with 6 bases of the junction left unmatched. CDR3 DNA: TGTGCCAGCAGCTCCCAGACAGGGACCTCTGGAAACACCATATATTTT. Its translation: CASSSQTGTSGNTIYF.

The chain couples TRBV7-2 to TRBJ1-1; 7 bases are shared with TRBD1. This CDR3 contains 14 residues. Germline CDR1 and CDR2: SGHTA and FQGNSA. V was pared by 3 bases and J by 7 bases, with 8 bases of the junction left unmatched. The chain's CDR3 is CASSLAAGGGEAFF. The CDR3 DNA follows: TGTGCCAGCAGCTTGGCAGCAGGGGGTGGTGAAGCTTTCTTT.

A word on this clonotype: A much larger clone differs by one base, so this may be a read error. This rearrangement joins TRBV6-1 to TRBJ1-3; maybe TRBD1 (6 bases). The germline V gene has CDR1 MNHNS and CDR2 SASEGT. This CDR3 region has 13 residues. DNA of the CDR3: TGTGCCAGTTCGACAGGCCTAATAAACACCCTATATTTT. Translated, it gives CASSTGLINTLYF.

This clonotype was seen only once. A much larger clone differs by one base, so this may be a read error. The chain links TRBV2 to TRBJ1-2; D is perhaps TRBD1 (6 bases). In germline, CDR1 is SNHLY, CDR2 FYNNEI. This CDR3 region has 15 residues. The CDR3 nucleotides are TGTGCCAGCAGTGCACAGGGCCTTCTTAACTATGGCCACACCTTC. Its protein product is CASSAQGLLNYGHTF. Supplemented by reference TRBV2 and TRBJ1-2, the full variable domain reads EPEVTQTPSHQVTQMGQEVILRCVPISNHLYFYWYRQILGQKVEFLVSFYNNEISEKSEIFDDQFSVERPDGSNFTLKIRSTKLEDSAMYFCASSAQGLLNYGHTFGSGTRLTVV.

Comment on this clonotype: A much bigger clone sits one base away, suggesting this may be a read error. The chain uses TRBV7-2 and TRBJ1-1; 7 bases are shared with TRBD1. The ends lost 5 bases at V and 9 bases at J; junction bases unmatched: 6. CDR3 length: 12 amino acids. Per the germline V gene, CDR1 is SGHTA and CDR2 is FQGNSA. CDR3 loop: CASSPGTAKAFF. CDR3 bases: TGTGCCAGCAGCCCTGGGACAGCTAAAGCTTTCTTT.

This clonotype was seen a handful of times. DNA for the CDR3: TGTGCCAGCAGCCAATACGGGGTCGGGACTGAAGCTTTCTTT. The encoded protein is CASSQYGVGTEAFF. J is TRBJ1-1 and V is TRBV16; unclear D gene. In germline, CDR1 is KGHSY, CDR2 FQNENV. The CDR3 is made up of 14 amino acids. Between the trimmed V and J ends, which lost 1 base and 5 bases, there was a span of 11 bases.